Shown below are 22 T cell receptor beta chains from a single sample sequenced in a study of blood T cells in healthy people across ages. Then a second PCR, running about 6 to 11 cycles, was carried out with a sample-barcoded 5' primer and a J-beta primer mix. MiXCR, applied by TCRdb to the 5' RACE reads, yields one record per CDR3 protein. Altogether fewer than 900,000 distinct CDR3 sequences are present, about 42% being singletons, with the ten largest covering about 20%. Sequenced material: blood. The receptor source for this set is a woman in her sixties in good health.

The chain carries TRBV5-1 and TRBJ1-5; 7 bases map to TRBD1. This CDR3 contains 14 residues. V was pared by 3 bases and J by 4 bases, with 4 bases of the junction left unmatched. The germline CDR1 and CDR2 sequences are SGHRS and YFSETQ. The CDR3 spells CASSSGTANQPQHF. DNA for the CDR3: TGCGCCAGCAGCTCCGGGACAGCGAATCAGCCCCAGCATTTT.

As concerns this clonotype: Being one base from a much bigger clone, this may be a read error. This chain links TRBV7-9 with TRBJ2-1; 10 bases align to TRBD2. Germline V gives CDR1 SEHNR, CDR2 FQNEAQ (reference sequence). Trimming took 4 bases from V and 6 from J; bases not matched to a gene: 6. The CDR3 has 15 residues. In DNA, the CDR3 is TGTGCCAGCAGCTCTGTAGCGGGGGGCCGCAATGAGCAGTTCTTC. This sequence encodes CASSSVAGGRNEQFF.

This clonotype was counted only a few times. This chain connects TRBV24-1 to TRBJ2-6; 7 bases fit TRBD1. Unmatched junction bases numbered 6, after V lost 5 bases and J lost 0 bases. CDR3 length: 17 amino acids. The V gene's germline CDR1 is KGHDR and CDR2 SFDVKD. The CDR3 loop is CATSAPYRGSGANVLTF. The CDR3 DNA sequence: TGTGCCACCAGTGCGCCTTACAGGGGCTCTGGGGCCAACGTCCTGACTTTC.

This clonotype has a handful of counts. J is TRBJ2-1 and V is TRBV18; the match to TRBD2 covers 14 bases. Germline V gives CDR1 KGHSH, CDR2 LQKENI. Unmatched junction bases numbered 12, after V lost 3 bases and J lost 8 bases. There are 18 residues in the CDR3. The CDR3 spells CASSPTSGGALRRHEQFF. DNA for the CDR3: TGTGCCAGCTCACCGACTAGCGGGGGGGCTCTGAGAAGACATGAGCAGTTCTTC.

In the case of this clonotype: The conserved phenylalanine or tryptophan normally closing the CDR3 is absent here, so this likely arose from a read error. The chain recombines TRBV6-5 with TRBJ2-5, with 10 bases that match TRBD2. Germline loops: CDR1 MNHEY, CDR2 SVGAGI. J was trimmed by 5 bases and V by 5 bases; bases with no gene match: 8. The CDR3 loop spans 15 amino acids. CDR3 DNA: TGTGCCAGCAGTCCTAAAGCGGGGGGGCCTGAGACCCAGTACCTC. Its protein is CASSPKAGGPETQYL.

Comments on this clonotype: A much larger clone sits a single nucleotide away, making a read error possible. CDR3 region: CASSISGAFQEAQYF. In DNA form, the CDR3 reads TGTGCCAGCAGCATAAGCGGGGCATTTCAAGAGGCCCAGTACTTC. The V and J genes are TRBV7-2 and TRBJ2-5; TRBD2 matches 7 bases. The CDR3 has 15 residues. CDR1 is SGHTA and CDR2 is FQGNSA in the germline V gene.

The rearrangement links TRBV20-1 to TRBJ2-7; 7 bases align to TRBD1. Losses at the gene ends were 1 base for V and 3 bases for J; bases not matched to a gene: 6. This CDR3 is 14 amino acids long. In germline, CDR1 is DFQATT, CDR2 SNEGSKA (reference sequence). The CDR3 here is CSARAGTEGYEQYF. The CDR3 bases are TGCAGTGCTAGAGCCGGGACAGAGGGCTACGAGCAGTACTTC.

The J gene is TRBJ2-5, the V gene TRBV10-3; 13 positions agree with TRBD2. This CDR3 comprises 15 residues. V was pared by 6 bases and J by 3 bases, with 4 bases of the junction left unmatched. Germline CDR1 ENHRY, CDR2 SYGVKD. For the CDR3, the DNA is TGTGCCATCAGGAACGGACTAGCGGGAGAAGAGACCCAGTACTTC. The encoded protein is CAIRNGLAGEETQYF.

The sample holds a few counts of this clonotype. The V and J genes are TRBV7-2 and TRBJ1-5, with 7 bases fitting TRBD1. The trim removed 2 bases at V and 4 bases at J, leaving 8 bases unmatched. Per germline, CDR1 SGHTA and CDR2 FQGNSA. The CDR3 consists of 16 residues. This CDR3 is CASSLLGQNSNQPQHF. CDR3 coding DNA: TGTGCCAGCAGCTTATTGGGACAGAATAGTAATCAGCCCCAGCATTTT.

This clonotype was seen only a few times. This chain uses TRBV20-1 with TRBJ2-1; D is unclear. CDR1 is DFQATT and CDR2 is SNEGSKA in the germline V gene (reference sequence). V lost 3 bases and J lost 9, with 12 bases in between. This CDR3 contains 12 residues. CDR3 nucleotides: TGCAGTGCTAGTACACCGAGTAGTGAGCAGTTCTTC. This sequence encodes CSASTPSSEQFF.

This clonotype was detected a few times. This may stem from a read error, because a much larger clone lies one nucleotide away. The chain combines TRBV12-3 or TRBV12-4 with TRBJ2-7, with TRBD1 matching over 9 bases. CDR3 length: 14 amino acids. Trimming removed 5 bases from V and 4 bases from J; junction bases left unmatched: 6. In DNA, the CDR3 is TGTGCCAGCAGTGCCGGGACAGGGATGTACGAGCAGTACTTC. It yields the protein CASSAGTGMYEQYF.

The chain combines TRBV7-2 with TRBJ1-1, with D maybe TRBD1 (5 bases). Trimming pared 11 bases from V and 4 bases from J, leaving 14 bases between. This CDR3 spans 12 amino acids. In germline, CDR1 is SGHTA, CDR2 FQGNSA. CDR3 DNA: TGTGCCTGCGGATCCGGGGGCACTGAAGCTTTCTTT. This translates into CACGSGGTEAFF.

The rearrangement uses TRBV10-3 and TRBJ1-1; D unresolved. The CDR3 totals 13 residues. V dropped 2 bases and J dropped 11 bases, with 15 bases sitting between them. The germline CDR1 and CDR2 sequences are ENHRY and SYGVKD. This chain's CDR3 is CAISEAAGNGAFF. CDR3 bases: TGTGCCATCAGTGAGGCCGCAGGCAACGGGGCTTTCTTT.

This clonotype has only a few counts. The rearrangement joins TRBV3-1 to TRBJ2-5; no reliable D call. The germline V and J ends were trimmed by 3 bases and 6 bases, with 11 bases remaining between them. Germline values: CDR1 LGHDT, CDR2 YNNKEL (reference sequence). The CDR3 length is 13 residues. Here the CDR3 reads CASSQDGVQTQYF. The CDR3 bases are TGTGCCAGCAGCCAGGATGGGGTACAGACCCAGTACTTC.

As to this clonotype: Germline and junction disagree at one end, which may indicate a read error. J is TRBJ2-3 and V is TRBV9; D is ambiguous. The CDR3 sequence is 13 residues long. In germline, CDR1 is SGDLS, CDR2 YYNGEE. The CDR3 region is CAGSVGSEDTQYF. CDR3 sequence (DNA): TGTGCCGGCAGCGTAGGTTCGGAGGATACGCAGTATTTT.

The genes are TRBV18 and TRBJ2-7; perhaps D is TRBD1 or TRBD2 (5 bases each). The CDR3 is 14 residues long. Trimming took off 8 bases at V and 4 bases at J, with 18 bases between the two ends. CDR1 KGHSH and CDR2 LQKENI come from the germline V gene. The chain's CDR3 is CASARDGGWYEQYF. CDR3 nucleotides: TGTGCCAGCGCACGGGACGGCGGTTGGTACGAGCAGTACTTC.

This clonotype was counted a few times. V usage is TRBV28 and J usage is TRBJ1-6; D is ambiguous. V gave up 6 bases and J gave up 5 bases, with 8 bases separating them. Germline assignment: CDR1 MDHEN and CDR2 SYDVKM. The CDR3 runs to 13 residues. The chain's CDR3 is CASSPIDNSPLHF. DNA for the CDR3: TGTGCCAGCAGCCCAATTGATAATTCACCCCTCCACTTT. Variable domain in full (rest from reference TRBV28 and TRBJ1-6): DVKVTQSSRYLVKRTGEKVFLECVQDMDHENMFWYRQDPGLGLRLIYFSYDVKMKEKGDIPEGYSVSREKKERFSLILESASTNQTSMYLCASSPIDNSPLHFGNGTRLTVT.

The gene calls are TRBV20-1 and TRBJ2-5; the D is unclear. The V end lost 6 bases, the J end lost 0 bases, and 5 bases lay between the germline ends. The length of the CDR3 is 11 residues. Per the germline V gene, CDR1 is DFQATT and CDR2 is SNEGSKA (reference sequence). DNA for the CDR3: TGCAGTGCCCTGAACCAAGAGACCCAGTACTTC. Amino acid sequence: CSALNQETQYF.

The sample holds a few counts of this clonotype. The chain recombines TRBV20-1 with TRBJ2-1, with 9 bases fitting TRBD1. V shed 2 bases, J shed 7 bases, and the junction held 15 bases outside the gene matches. The CDR3 loop spans 17 amino acids. The germline V gene encodes CDR1 DFQATT and CDR2 SNEGSKA (reference sequence). CDR3 sequence (DNA): TGCAGTGCTAGATCGCGGACAGGGGCATTAGAGAGAAATGAGCAGTTCTTC. Translated: CSARSRTGALERNEQFF.

The rearrangement uses TRBV12-3 or TRBV12-4 and TRBJ2-3; 11 positions agree with TRBD2. J gave up 14 bases and V 3 bases, and 10 bases lay outside the gene matches. CDR3 size: 14 residues. The CDR3 loop reads CASSLVSGGAPLYF. DNA of the CDR3: TGTGCCAGCAGTTTGGTTAGCGGGGGGGCTCCTCTGTATTTT.

The genes are TRBV18 and TRBJ2-1; D gene uncertain. CDR1 and CDR2 (germline): KGHSH, LQKENI. The CDR3 has 14 residues. Trimming pared 3 bases from V and 8 bases from J, leaving 14 bases between. Written as DNA, the CDR3 is TGTGCCAGCTCACCGAACCCTATCCGTCATGAGCAGTTCTTC. It is translated as CASSPNPIRHEQFF.

This clonotype was counted at least ten times. The chain employs TRBV29-1 and TRBJ1-2; D possibly corresponds to TRBD1 (5 bases). Germline CDR1 SQVTM, CDR2 ANQGSEA. The CDR3 has 13 amino acids. V was trimmed by 5 bases and J by 5 bases, leaving 15 bases between them. CDR3 loop: CSVLGVTTYGYTF. As DNA, the CDR3 is TGCAGCGTTCTGGGGGTTACTACTTATGGCTACACCTTC.